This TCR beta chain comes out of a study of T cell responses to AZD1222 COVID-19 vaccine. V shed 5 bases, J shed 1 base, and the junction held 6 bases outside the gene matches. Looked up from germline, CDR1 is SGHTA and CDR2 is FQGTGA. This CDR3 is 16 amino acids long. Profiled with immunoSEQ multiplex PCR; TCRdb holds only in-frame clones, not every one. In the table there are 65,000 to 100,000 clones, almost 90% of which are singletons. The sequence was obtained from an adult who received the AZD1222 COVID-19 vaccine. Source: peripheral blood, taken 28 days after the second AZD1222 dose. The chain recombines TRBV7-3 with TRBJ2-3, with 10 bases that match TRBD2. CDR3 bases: TGTGCCAGCAGCCCCGCAGGGACTAGCGGCACAGATACGCAGTATTTT. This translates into CASSPAGTSGTDTQYF.